Reported below is one TCR beta chain. These data belong to a study of cytomegalovirus exposure and HLA in healthy donors. The V gene end was trimmed by 2 bases and the J gene end by 14 bases; junction bases not matched to a gene: 6. The CDR3 totals 12 residues. The germline V gene encodes CDR1 GTSNPN and CDR2 SVGIG (reference sequence). PCR was performed using 60 Vbeta and 13 Jbeta primers. This table comes from immunoSEQ multiplex PCR, and its TCRdb copy is limited to in-frame clones, with some not included. The table records roughly 150,000 clones, more than 60% of them present only once. The clonotype comes from a man younger than 40 in good health and CMV-seropositive. The chain couples TRBV30 to TRBJ2-1; TRBD2 aligns across 10 bases. Specimen: PBMCs. The CDR3 DNA follows: TGTGCCTGGAGTACTACTAGCGGGATTAAGTTCTTC. As protein: CAWSTTSGIKFF. Looking up the rest from reference TRBV30 and TRBJ2-1 gives the full variable domain: SQTIHQWPATLVQPVGSPLSLECTVEGTSNPNLYWYRQAAGRGLQLLFYSVGIGQISSEVPQNLSASRPQDRQFILSSKKLLLSDSGFYLCAWSTTSGIKFFGPGTRLTVL.